The 25 T cell receptor beta chains below all came from one sample that was sequenced in a study of beta chain features in type 1 diabetes. Antigens of these TCRs are unknown. Study conclusions and caveats: The study found moderately but significantly shorter TCRB CDR3s in all four CD4+ subsets of Type 1 diabetes patients.

Of the isolated RNA, all was reverse transcribed, and so the sequenced material was expressed TCRB transcripts. Repertoires were generated with immunoSEQ multiplex PCR, while TCRdb's copy carries only in-frame clones and drops some. Here the sample spans 300,000 to 400,000 clones, about 10% being singletons. The sequenced sample consisted of central memory CD4+ T cells from blood. Receptor source: a man aged 30 to 39 with type 1 diabetes.

The chain has TRBV7-2 and TRBJ2-2; D ambiguous. Trimming shortened V by 5 bases and J by 8 bases, and 12 bases separated the two germline ends. This CDR3 has 13 residues. Germline V lookup: CDR1 SGHTA, CDR2 FQGNSA. The CDR3 coding sequence is TGTGCCAGCAGCCCCGAGATAGGGGGGGAGCTGTTTTTT. Its protein product is CASSPEIGGELFF.

J is TRBJ2-1 and V is TRBV7-9, with TRBD2 as a possible D gene (6 bases). Trimming removed 1 base from V and 0 bases from J, with 16 bases in between. Germline V gene sequence: CDR1 SEHNR, CDR2 FQNEAQ (reference sequence). The CDR3 is 18 amino acids. CDR3 amino acids: CASSLVGRISGSYNEQFF. In DNA, the CDR3 is TGTGCCAGCAGCTTAGTTGGGAGGATCTCCGGCTCCTACAATGAGCAGTTCTTC.

The sample holds a few counts of this clone. This same CDR3 is encoded by further DNA sequences in the sample. V gene TRBV4-1 combines with J gene TRBJ2-3; D not certain. From germline, CDR1 is MGHRA and CDR2 YSYEKL. The CDR3 totals 13 residues. The V and J ends lost 1 base and 4 bases respectively, with 6 bases between them. The CDR3 region has the DNA TGCGCCAGCAGCCAAGGGTGGGCAGATACGCAGTATTTT. Translated, it gives CASSQGWADTQYF.

This chain connects TRBV27 to TRBJ2-2, with TRBD2 matching over 10 bases. J gave up 4 bases and V 4 bases, and 6 bases lay outside the gene matches. This CDR3 has 16 residues. From germline, CDR1 is MNHEY and CDR2 SMNVEV (reference sequence). CDR3 DNA: TGTGCCAGCAGTTACTTAATAGCGGGAGGCACCGGGGAGCTGTTTTTT. Amino acid sequence: CASSYLIAGGTGELFF.

The V and J genes are TRBV6-4 and TRBJ1-1; 7 bases are a match to TRBD1. The CDR3 spans 14 residues. CDR1 and CDR2 from the germline V gene are MRHNA and SNTAGT. V gave up 5 bases and J gave up 1 base; unmatched junction bases: 4. Here the CDR3 reads CASSPDRENTEAFF. The DNA for the CDR3 is TGTGCCAGCAGTCCTGACAGGGAGAACACTGAAGCTTTCTTT.

V and J are TRBV5-1 and TRBJ2-6; 11 nucleotides match TRBD1. After removal of 4 bases from V and 0 bases from J, the junction contained 6 bases not matched to a gene. CDR3 length: 18 residues. CDR1 and CDR2 (germline): SGHRS, YFSETQ. The CDR3 bases are TGCGCCAGCAGCCTCTCCGGGACAGGGGGCTCTGGGGCCAACGTCCTGACTTTC. Protein product: CASSLSGTGGSGANVLTF.

This clone has only a few counts. This chain joins TRBV11-2 and TRBJ2-7; D unclear. From germline, CDR1 is SGHAT and CDR2 FQNNGV. V lost 1 base to trimming and J lost 6 bases, with 10 bases between them. This CDR3 spans 13 amino acids. The DNA for the CDR3 is TGTGCCAGCAGCTTAGGAGGTCCCCGCGAGCAGTACTTC. Translated: CASSLGGPREQYF.

This clone appeared a few times. This same CDR3 is encoded by further DNA sequences in the sample. V usage is TRBV28 and J usage is TRBJ1-4; D gene unclear. Germline lookup yields CDR1 MDHEN and CDR2 SYDVKM. Trimming stripped 3 bases from V and 5 bases from J, with 4 bases between. CDR3 length: 12 amino acids. The CDR3 nucleotides read TGTGCCAGCAGTTTCAGGAATGAAAAACTGTTTTTT. It specifies CASSFRNEKLFF. Supplemented by reference TRBV28 and TRBJ1-4, the full variable domain reads DVKVTQSSRYLVKRTGEKVFLECVQDMDHENMFWYRQDPGLGLRLIYFSYDVKMKEKGDIPEGYSVSREKKERFSLILESASTNQTSMYLCASSFRNEKLFFGSGTQLSVL.

Only one count was recorded for this clone. A far larger clone is off by one base, so a read error is likely. V gene TRBV4-1 combines with J gene TRBJ1-1, with unresolved D. There are 14 residues in the CDR3. Germline CDR1 is MGHRA and CDR2 is YSYEKL. V gave up 5 bases and J gave up 4 bases, with 14 bases separating them. The CDR3 here is CASSSRGLSTEAFF. CDR3 nucleotide sequence: TGCGCCAGCAGCTCCCGAGGACTGTCCACTGAAGCTTTCTTT.

This clone showed up many times. V usage is TRBV5-1 and J usage is TRBJ1-4; no clear D gene. The CDR3 is 14 amino acids. Germline V gene lookup returns CDR1 SGHRS and CDR2 YFSETQ. V lost 2 bases to trimming and J lost 0 bases, with 5 bases between them. The CDR3 spells CASSLGATNEKLFF. The CDR3 bases are TGCGCCAGCAGCTTAGGAGCAACTAATGAAAAACTGTTTTTT.

There are many counts of this clone. V usage is TRBV27 and J usage is TRBJ2-2; 13 positions agree with TRBD2. The CDR3 sequence is 15 residues long. The V segment lost 6 bases and the J segment 6 bases; nucleotides outside the gene matches: 4. Germline CDR1 reads MNHEY; CDR2 reads SMNVEV (reference sequence). The CDR3 region has the DNA TGTGCCAGCAGAACACTAGCGGGAGGGGCCGGGGAGCTGTTTTTT. Its protein is CASRTLAGGAGELFF.

Ten or more counts support this clone. The chain uses TRBV18 and TRBJ2-7, with D perhaps TRBD1 (6 bases). This CDR3 comprises 15 residues. Trimming took off 0 bases at V and 1 base at J, with 10 bases between the two ends. Germline CDR1 KGHSH, CDR2 LQKENI. CDR3 nucleotides: TGTGCCAGCTCACCACCGAGCAGGGGTTCCTACGAGCAGTACTTC. Its protein product is CASSPPSRGSYEQYF.

The sample holds a few counts of this clone. This chain connects TRBV7-9 to TRBJ2-7; 10 bases are a match to TRBD1. With 5 bases clipped from V and 5 bases from J, the junction kept 6 bases outside the gene matches. The germline V gene encodes CDR1 SEHNR and CDR2 FQNEAQ (reference sequence). The CDR3 has 14 residues. As DNA, the CDR3 is TGTGCCAGCAGCAATCCGGGACAGGGGAACGAGCAGTACTTC. It is translated as CASSNPGQGNEQYF.

The chain couples TRBV9 to TRBJ1-1; the D gene is possibly TRBD1 (6 bases). This CDR3 contains 14 residues. The V end was cut by 0 bases, the J end by 5 bases, with 11 bases between. Germline CDR1 is SGDLS and CDR2 is YYNGEE. The CDR3 DNA reads TGTGCCAGCAGCGTAGGGTACAGGGAAACTGAAGCTTTCTTT. It is translated as CASSVGYRETEAFF.

V is TRBV7-3 and J is TRBJ2-7, with D uncertain. The germline gives CDR1 SGHTA, CDR2 FQGTGA. The length of the CDR3 is 13 residues. Trimming left V 5 bases short and J 6 bases short, with 14 bases between. CDR3 region: CASSVNLQSEQYF. The CDR3 DNA sequence: TGTGCCAGCAGCGTAAACCTACAGAGCGAGCAGTACTTC.

This clone was seen only a few times. The chain uses TRBV6-5 and TRBJ2-1; D may be TRBD1 (5 bases). V was clipped by 8 bases and J by 0 bases, with 5 bases between them. CDR1 is MNHEY, CDR2 SVGAGI, per germline. CDR3 length: 12 residues. CDR3: CASQGSYNEQFF. The DNA of the CDR3 is TGTGCCAGCCAGGGCTCCTACAATGAGCAGTTCTTC.

V usage is TRBV7-9 and J usage is TRBJ2-7, with a tentative D call TRBD1 (6 bases). Trimming left V 5 bases short and J 4 bases short, with 15 bases between. The CDR3 runs 14 residues. CDR1 SEHNR and CDR2 FQNEAQ come from the germline V gene (reference sequence). DNA for the CDR3: TGTGCCAGCAGCGCAGGGGCTAGATCTTACGAGCAGTACTTC. Its translation: CASSAGARSYEQYF.

The sample holds a few counts of this clone. The J gene is TRBJ2-3, the V gene TRBV7-9; a weak D match, TRBD1 (5 bases). The CDR3 has 14 amino acids. CDR1 and CDR2 (germline): SEHNR, FQNEAQ (reference sequence). Trimming stripped 3 bases from V and 3 bases from J, with 10 bases between. In DNA, the CDR3 is TGTGCCAGCAGCTTCTCCAGGGAAACAGATACGCAGTATTTT. Encoded protein: CASSFSRETDTQYF.

This clone was seen only a few times. Other DNA sequences in this specimen translate into the identical CDR3. The rearrangement links TRBV7-2 to TRBJ2-3; possibly TRBD2 for D (6 bases). Germline V gene lookup returns CDR1 SGHTA and CDR2 FQGNSA. The CDR3 totals 16 residues. The V end lost 0 bases, the J end lost 0 bases, and 10 bases lay between the germline ends. CDR3 sequence: CASSLASGPSTDTQYF. DNA for the CDR3: TGTGCCAGCAGCTTAGCGAGCGGGCCTAGCACAGATACGCAGTATTTT.

The V gene is TRBV5-1, the J gene TRBJ2-5; D is perhaps TRBD1 or TRBD2 (5 bases each). V lost 2 bases to trimming and J lost 2 bases, with 13 bases between them. CDR3 length: 15 amino acids. Germline V gene sequence: CDR1 SGHRS, CDR2 YFSETQ. CDR3 bases: TGCGCCAGCAGCTTAATCCTCAGGGAGCAAGAGACCCAGTACTTC. This sequence encodes CASSLILREQETQYF.

This clone was seen more than once but under ten times. At one end, the junction sequence differs from germline, possibly due to a read error. The chain is built from TRBV4-1 and TRBJ1-5; D unclear. CDR3 length: 15 residues. CDR1 MGHRA and CDR2 YSYEKL come from the germline V gene. For the CDR3, the DNA is TGTGCCAGCAGCCAAGAATCTAAGAGCAATCAGCCCCAGCATTTT. Protein product: CASSQESKSNQPQHF.

This clone was seen more than once but under ten times. This chain links TRBV5-6 with TRBJ2-3; 9 nucleotides agree with TRBD1. The germline CDR1 and CDR2 sequences are SGHDT and YYEEEE. This CDR3 region has 16 residues. Germline trimming cut 1 base from V and 2 bases from J; bases unmatched to any gene: 5. The CDR3 coding sequence is TGTGCCAGCAGCTTGACAGGGGGCGTAAACACAGATACGCAGTATTTT. It yields the protein CASSLTGGVNTDTQYF.

This clone was seen a handful of times. The chain has TRBV5-4 and TRBJ2-7; D unresolved. The CDR3 extends over 12 amino acids. V lost 1 base, J lost 3 bases, and 5 bases lay in between. The germline V gene encodes CDR1 SGHNT and CDR2 YYREEE (reference sequence). This CDR3 is CASSLPNYEQYF. The CDR3 nucleotides read TGTGCCAGCAGCTTGCCAAACTACGAGCAGTACTTC.

This clone was counted at least ten times. CDR3 in amino acids: CATSRGRAKGETQYF. In nucleotides, the CDR3 is TGTGCCACCTCACGGGGGAGGGCCAAAGGGGAGACCCAGTACTTC. The rearrangement links TRBV28 to TRBJ2-5, with 7 bases identical to TRBD2. The CDR3 is 15 residues long. After removal of 10 bases from V and 5 bases from J, the junction contained 16 bases not matched to a gene. Germline V gene lookup returns CDR1 MDHEN and CDR2 SYDVKM.

This clone was counted between two and nine times. The V call is TRBV2, the J call TRBJ2-7; D possibly corresponds to TRBD2 (8 bases). This CDR3 region has 14 residues. Germline V CDR1 and CDR2: SNHLY, FYNNEI. The CDR3 here is CALEGAGGSYEQYF. The CDR3 coding sequence is TGTGCTCTTGAGGGGGCGGGAGGCTCCTACGAGCAGTACTTC. Together with reference TRBV2 and TRBJ2-7, the CDR3 gives the full variable domain: EPEVTQTPSHQVTQMGQEVILRCVPISNHLYFYWYRQILGQKVEFLVSFYNNEISEKSEIFDDQFSVERPDGSNFTLKIRSTKLEDSAMYFCALEGAGGSYEQYFGPGTRLTVT.